This TCR beta chain was profiled in a study of neurological immune-mediated disorders. The ends lost 5 bases at V and 9 bases at J; junction bases unmatched: 1. CDR3 size: 11 residues. The unsorted libraries were produced from 2 million PBMCs held at -80 C. TCRdb processed the 5' RACE reads anew with MiXCR; each CDR3 protein has one entry. Found here are approximately 37,000 distinct CDR3 sequences, 3% to 4% of them singletons; the top ten hold roughly 2%. Comments on this clonotype: Its specificity is not known.

Points from the study as a whole: Healthy controls had more TCR clonal expansion than multiple sclerosis, which showed the least, whereas HTLV-1-associated myelopathy showed the most.

The chain combines TRBV12-3 or TRBV12-4 with TRBJ2-1; 7 bases line up with TRBD2. The clonotype originates from a man under 40 with multiple sclerosis. The sequencing input was PBMCs. CDR3: CASSPSGEQFF. In DNA form, the CDR3 reads TGTGCCAGCAGTCCTAGCGGTGAGCAGTTCTTC.